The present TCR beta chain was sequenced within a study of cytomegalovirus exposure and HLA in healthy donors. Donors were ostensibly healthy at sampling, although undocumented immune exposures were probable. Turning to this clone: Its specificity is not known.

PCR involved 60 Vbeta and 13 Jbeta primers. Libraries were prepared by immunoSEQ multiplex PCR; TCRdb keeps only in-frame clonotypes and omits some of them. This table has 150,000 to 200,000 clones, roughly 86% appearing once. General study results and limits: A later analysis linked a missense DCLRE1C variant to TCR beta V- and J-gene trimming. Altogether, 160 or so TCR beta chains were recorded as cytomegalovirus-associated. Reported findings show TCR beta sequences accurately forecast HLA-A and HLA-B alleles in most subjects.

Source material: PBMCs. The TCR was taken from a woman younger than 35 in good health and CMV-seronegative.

The DNA for the CDR3 is TGTGCCAGTAGTCCCCGCCGGGATATCAATGAAAAACTGTTTTTT. This gives the protein CASSPRRDINEKLFF. The chain recombines TRBV19 with TRBJ1-4; D is unresolved. This CDR3 is 15 amino acids long. V lost 5 bases to trimming and J lost 5 bases, with 15 bases between them. Per the germline V gene, CDR1 is LNHDA and CDR2 is SQIVND (reference sequence).